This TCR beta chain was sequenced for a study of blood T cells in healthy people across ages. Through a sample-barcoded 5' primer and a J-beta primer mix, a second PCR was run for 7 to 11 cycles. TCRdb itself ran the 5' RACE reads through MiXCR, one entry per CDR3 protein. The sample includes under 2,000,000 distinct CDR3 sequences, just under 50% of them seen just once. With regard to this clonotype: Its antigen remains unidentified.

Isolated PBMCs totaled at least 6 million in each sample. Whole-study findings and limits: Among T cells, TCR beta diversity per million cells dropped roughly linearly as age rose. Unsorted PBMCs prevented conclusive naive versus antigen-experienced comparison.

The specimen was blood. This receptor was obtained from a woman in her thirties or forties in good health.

As DNA, the CDR3 is TGTGCCAGCAGCTTAACGAGGGGGCTCGTAGAGACCCAGTACTTC. This codes for CASSLTRGLVETQYF. The chain recombines TRBV7-2 with TRBJ2-7; 7 nucleotides align to TRBD1. The end of the DNA fits TRBJ2-5 better, so the J call may be wrong. Germline V gene lookup returns CDR1 SGHTA and CDR2 FQGNSA. CDR3 length: 15 residues.